The entry below gives a single T cell receptor beta chain sequence along with its context. The antigen is undetermined. The data originate from a study of response to subunit inactivated influenza vaccine. TCRdb reprocessed the RT-PCR reads via MiXCR and lists one record per CDR3 protein. The sample has fewer than 750,000 distinct CDR3 sequences, about 15% seen once. This CDR3 has 17 amino acids. Germline lookup yields CDR1 MGHRA and CDR2 YSYEKL. Losses at the gene ends were 6 bases for V and 4 bases for J; bases not matched to a gene: 16. Whole-study findings and limits: That few new T cells are recruited by each seasonal influenza vaccination was the authors' suggestion.

The clonotype originates from a man aged 50 to 59 who received an inactivated influenza vaccine. V and J are TRBV4-1 and TRBJ2-3, with 7 bases aligning to TRBD2. This sample comprised PBMCs from blood, obtained 11 to 12 days after vaccination. CDR3 bases: TGCGCCAGCAGGCGCACCGGGACCCCGGGGGGTTCAGATACGCAGTATTTT. Protein: CASRRTGTPGGSDTQYF.